Listed below are T cell receptor beta chains from one sample, sequenced in a study of vaccination and CD4 T cells after COVID-19. TCRdb reanalysed the PCR reads using MiXCR and keeps one entry per CDR3 protein. The sample carries 20,000 to 25,000 distinct CDR3 sequences, roughly 50% recorded once. Their cognate antigens are unknown. Material: CD4+ T cells from blood, cultured in vitro, obtained about 7 months after SARS-CoV-2 vaccination. These receptors originate from a human donor who had recovered from COVID-19. The CDR3 runs from the conserved cysteine through the conserved F or W. D genes are given only for firm matches. Some rows mark clone size as missing; the rest say once, few, many or name a class of expanded clone.

j_call | clone_size | d_call | v_call | cdr3_aa | cdr3_nt
TRBJ1-5 | few | NA | TRBV12-3/TRBV12-4 | CASSWDSYGGQPQHF | TGTGCCAGCAGTTGGGACTCGTACGGCGGTCAGCCCCAGCATTTT
TRBJ1-1 | NA | NA | TRBV4-1 | CASSQEAGEAFF | TGCGCCAGCAGCCAAGAAGCAGGTGAAGCTTTCTTT
TRBJ2-7 | NA | TRBD2 | TRBV7-2 | CASTLTGGGIYEQYF | TGTGCCAGCACCCTAACCGGGGGGGGAATATACGAGCAGTACTTC
TRBJ1-2 | NA | NA | TRBV19 | CASSTTYNTNYGYTF | TGTGCCAGTAGTACTACATACAACACTAACTATGGCTACACCTTC
TRBJ2-5 | NA | NA | TRBV20-1 | CSARDEGRGGETQYF | TGCAGTGCTAGAGATGAGGGTCGAGGGGGGGAGACCCAGTACTTC
TRBJ2-7 | NA | NA | TRBV15 | CATSRERGVEYEQYF | TGTGCCACCAGCAGAGAACGAGGGGTGGAGTACGAGCAGTACTTC
TRBJ2-7 | few | NA | TRBV19 | CASSIAGPTYEQYF | TGTGCCAGTAGTATTGCCGGGCCGACCTACGAGCAGTACTTC
TRBJ2-7 | NA | TRBD2 | TRBV7-2 | CASTLIAGGPTEQYF | TGTGCCAGCACCCTTATAGCGGGAGGGCCTACCGAGCAGTACTTC
TRBJ1-1 | NA | NA | TRBV20-1 | CSARHFSGFTEAFF | TGCAGTGCTAGACACTTTTCAGGGTTCACTGAAGCTTTCTTT
TRBJ2-5 | few | NA | TRBV10-3 | CAISIEGETQYF | TGTGCCATCAGCATAGAGGGAGAGACCCAGTACTTC
TRBJ2-7 | NA | NA | TRBV7-8 | CASSLTIAAAYEQYF | TGTGCCAGCAGCTTAACTATCGCGGCAGCCTACGAGCAGTACTTC
TRBJ1-1 | few | NA | TRBV20-1 | CSVLSEEFRTEAFF | TGCAGTGTTCTTAGTGAGGAGTTTCGGACTGAAGCTTTCTTT
TRBJ1-2 | few | TRBD1 | TRBV7-2 | CASSSAGTGLLYYGYTF | TGTGCCAGCAGCTCGGCCGGGACAGGGCTTTTGTACTATGGCTACACCTTC
TRBJ2-7 | NA | TRBD2 | TRBV5-1 | CASSFTSGSYEQYF | TGCGCCAGCAGCTTCACTAGCGGGAGTTACGAGCAGTACTTC
TRBJ1-1 | NA | NA | TRBV7-2 | CASSRQVDTEAFF | TGTGCCAGCAGCCGGCAGGTTGACACTGAAGCTTTCTTT
TRBJ1-1 | NA | NA | TRBV27 | CASSSRGEAFF | TGTGCCAGCAGTTCTAGAGGTGAAGCTTTCTTT
TRBJ1-2 | NA | NA | TRBV28 | CASSLEPGENYGYTF | TGTGCCAGCAGTTTGGAGCCAGGGGAAAACTATGGCTACACCTTC
TRBJ1-1 | NA | NA | TRBV11-2 | CASSFRSWGTEAFF | TGTGCCAGCAGCTTCAGATCCTGGGGCACTGAAGCTTTCTTT
TRBJ2-7 | NA | NA | TRBV28 | CASSSPGTHTLIPSEQYF | TGTGCCAGCAGTTCCCCCGGGACCCACACCCTTATTCCCTCCGAGCAGTACTTC
TRBJ2-3 | NA | TRBD2 | TRBV6-1 | CASRTSGVRDTQYF | TGTGCCAGCCGAACTAGCGGGGTTCGGGATACGCAGTATTTT
TRBJ1-1 | few | NA | TRBV7-2 | CASNLRGGGGTEAFF | TGTGCCAGCAACCTAAGGGGGGGCGGGGGGACTGAAGCTTTCTTT
TRBJ1-2 | NA | NA | TRBV19 | CASSGRSGGYTF | TGTGCCAGTAGTGGGCGGAGCGGTGGCTACACCTTC
TRBJ2-3 | NA | NA | TRBV4-3 | CASSPSLGNTQYF | TGCGCCAGCAGCCCGTCCCTAGGAAATACGCAGTATTTT
TRBJ2-7 | NA | TRBD2 | TRBV20-1 | CSARETSGTREQYF | TGCAGTGCTAGAGAGACTAGCGGGACGCGCGAGCAGTACTTC
TRBJ2-7 | NA | TRBD1 | TRBV20-1 | CSAERQGTRGEQYF | TGCAGTGCAGAAAGACAGGGGACCCGAGGTGAGCAGTACTTC
TRBJ2-3 | NA | NA | TRBV7-9 | CASSLYSGPGGATQYF | TGTGCCAGCAGCTTATATTCCGGACCAGGAGGAGCTACGCAGTATTTT
TRBJ2-7 | few | NA | TRBV20-1 | CSALGGSHEQYF | TGCAGTGCTCTAGGTGGTTCCCACGAGCAGTACTTC
TRBJ1-5 | NA | NA | TRBV20-1 | CSARDSGDQPQHF | TGCAGTGCTAGAGATTCCGGGGATCAGCCCCAGCATTTT
TRBJ1-2 | NA | TRBD1 | TRBV20-1 | CSASMTGIYGYTF | TGCAGTGCTAGTATGACAGGGATCTATGGCTACACCTTC
TRBJ2-3 | few | NA | TRBV20-1 | CSAESRTGTDTQYF | TGCAGTGCTGAATCGCGGACAGGCACAGATACGCAGTATTTT
TRBJ1-5 | NA | NA | TRBV6-1 | CASHTQGLEQFFGPGSLLNQHF | NA
TRBJ2-5 | few | NA | TRBV24-1 | CATSDPGGAGETQYF | TGTGCCACCAGTGACCCCGGGGGTGCGGGTGAGACCCAGTACTTC
TRBJ1-5 | NA | NA | TRBV7-2 | CASSEQQSGNQPQHF | TGTGCCAGCAGCGAGCAACAGTCGGGCAATCAGCCCCAGCATTTT
TRBJ1-2 | few | TRBD1 | TRBV6-2/TRBV6-3 | CASSLQGQIYGYTF | TGTGCCAGCAGTCTACAGGGACAGATATATGGCTACACCTTC
TRBJ1-2 | few | TRBD1 | TRBV7-2 | CASSPRTGGRYGYTF | TGTGCCAGCAGCCCGAGGACAGGGGGGAGGTATGGCTACACCTTC
TRBJ1-1 | NA | TRBD1 | TRBV7-2 | CASGTGTSTEAFF | TGTGCCAGCGGGACAGGCACTTCGACTGAAGCTTTCTTT
TRBJ1-6 | few | NA | TRBV20-1 | CSAGGGDNSPLHF | TGCAGTGCTGGAGGGGGGGATAATTCACCCCTCCACTTT
TRBJ1-6 | NA | NA | TRBV2 | CASSEASPPGLMDSPLHF | TGTGCCAGCAGTGAAGCTTCTCCCCCCGGACTGATGGACTCACCCCTCCACTTT
TRBJ2-5 | few | TRBD2 | TRBV7-2 | CASSLGIAGGPQETQYF | TGTGCCAGCAGCTTAGGTATAGCGGGGGGCCCCCAAGAGACCCAGTACTTC
TRBJ2-5 | NA | TRBD2 | TRBV20-1 | CSASRRGGVQETQYF | TGCAGTGCTAGCCGCCGGGGGGGGGTCCAAGAGACCCAGTACTTC
TRBJ2-7 | once | TRBD2 | TRBV4-2 | CASSSRLAGGYEQYF | TGTGCCAGCAGCTCCCGACTAGCGGGGGGCTACGAGCAGTACTTC
TRBJ1-2 | NA | TRBD1 | TRBV18 | CASSPYAGGEDGYTF | TGTGCCAGCTCTCCCTATGCAGGGGGCGAGGATGGCTACACCTTC
TRBJ1-6 | few | NA | TRBV7-6 | CASSLSNSPLHF | TGTGCCAGCAGCTTAAGTAATTCACCCCTCCACTTT
TRBJ2-3 | NA | NA | TRBV20-1 | CSATYDTQYF | TGCAGTGCTACATATGATACGCAGTATTTT
TRBJ2-1 | NA | TRBD2 | TRBV7-3 | CASSPVAGVNEQFF | TGTGCCAGCAGCCCCGTGGCGGGAGTAAATGAGCAGTTCTTC
TRBJ2-7 | NA | NA | TRBV20-1 | CSAGIRRSSYEQYF | TGCAGTGCTGGTATACGGAGGAGCTCCTACGAGCAGTACTTC
TRBJ2-1 | NA | TRBD2 | TRBV25-1 | CASSEYLLAGGSYNEQFF | TGTGCCAGCAGTGAATATTTACTAGCGGGAGGGTCCTACAATGAGCAGTTCTTC